The 21 T cell receptor beta chains below come from one sample, sequenced in a study of shared clonotypes between healthy human individuals. This table comes from immunoSEQ multiplex PCR, and its TCRdb copy is limited to in-frame clones, with some not included. The table records 2,500,000 or so clones, less than 95% of them present only once. Sequencing was performed on naive CD4+ T cells from PBMCs. Subset given: CD45RA+ positively selected. These receptors were taken from a young man in good health. Some clones in this sample may be carry-over from other donors' samples.

This chain joins TRBV27 and TRBJ2-3, with D unclear. The CDR3 has 13 amino acids. Germline V gives CDR1 MNHEY, CDR2 SMNVEV (reference sequence). With 3 bases removed from V and 5 bases from J, the gap between germline ends came to 9 bases. The CDR3 here is CASSFSSRDTQYF. As DNA, the CDR3 is TGTGCCAGCAGTTTCTCCAGCCGAGATACGCAGTATTTT.

The chain has TRBV5-4 and TRBJ2-5; D remains unclear. Germline CDR1 SGHNT, CDR2 YYREEE (reference sequence). Trimming removed 1 base from V and 5 bases from J, with 12 bases in between. There are 14 residues in the CDR3. The CDR3 is CASSLYYGRETQYF. The CDR3 DNA reads as TGTGCCAGCAGCTTGTACTACGGTCGGGAGACCCAGTACTTC.

The rearrangement joins TRBV5-4 to TRBJ2-2; 7 bases agree with TRBD1. Germline V gene data show CDR1 as SGHNT and CDR2 as YYREEE (reference sequence). V lost 5 bases and J lost 4; bases outside the gene matches: 17. The CDR3 has 18 residues. The CDR3 protein is CASRPFNRDSKSTGELFF. DNA of the CDR3: TGTGCCAGCAGGCCCTTTAACCGGGACAGTAAGAGCACCGGGGAGCTGTTTTTT.

The genes are TRBV7-8 and TRBJ2-7; D not resolved. The CDR3 has 14 residues. V was cut by 2 bases and J by 2 bases, with 10 bases left in between. In germline, CDR1 is SGHVS, CDR2 FQNEAQ. CDR3 sequence reads: CASSLSASTYEQYF. The CDR3 DNA reads as TGTGCCAGCAGCTTATCGGCGTCGACCTACGAGCAGTACTTC.

The rearrangement links TRBV11-2 to TRBJ1-4, with D possibly matching TRBD1 (5 bases). Germline CDR1 reads SGHAT; CDR2 reads FQNNGV. The V end was cut by 2 bases, the J end by 8 bases, with 12 bases between. CDR3 length: 14 residues. The CDR3, as DNA: TGTGCCAGCAGCTTACTGCCTTGGGGCGAAAAACTGTTTTTT. It specifies CASSLLPWGEKLFF.

On this clone: Other DNA sequences from this sample encode an identical CDR3 as well. CDR3 in DNA: TGCGCCAGCAGCTTGGAGGGACAGATATATGGCTACACCTTC. Amino acid sequence: CASSLEGQIYGYTF. The V and J genes are TRBV5-1 and TRBJ1-2; 7 bases agree with TRBD1. CDR3 length: 14 amino acids. Trimming at V came to 0 bases and at J to 5 bases, leaving 4 bases not matched to a gene. Germline CDR1 and CDR2: SGHRS and YFSETQ.

The J gene is TRBJ1-2, the V gene TRBV4-1; 7 nucleotides line up with TRBD1. Trimming cost V 5 bases and J 4 bases; bases outside gene matches: 7. CDR1 MGHRA and CDR2 YSYEKL come from the germline V gene. The CDR3 totals 14 residues. The CDR3 sequence is CASSSPGTVYGYTF. The CDR3 region has the DNA TGCGCCAGCAGCTCCCCCGGGACAGTCTATGGCTACACCTTC.

The CDR3 DNA follows: TGTGCCAGCTCACCCGACGGACTTGGCGGCAATCAGCCCCAGCATTTT. Its translation is CASSPDGLGGNQPQHF. The chain uses TRBV18 and TRBJ1-5; D unresolved. With 3 bases removed from V and 2 bases from J, the gap between germline ends came to 14 bases. This CDR3 has 16 amino acids. CDR1 and CDR2 from the germline V gene are KGHSH and LQKENI. The full variable domain, completed using reference TRBV18 and TRBJ1-5, is NAGVMQNPRHLVRRRGQEARLRCSPMKGHSHVYWYRQLPEEGLKFMVYLQKENIIDESGMPKERFSAEFPKEGPSILRIQQVVRGDSAAYFCASSPDGLGGNQPQHFGDGTRLSIL.

The CDR3 reads CASRRSGTQSYNEQFF. CDR3 in DNA: TGTGCCAGCAGGCGTTCCGGGACACAGAGCTACAATGAGCAGTTCTTC. The chain carries TRBV9 and TRBJ2-1, with D possibly being TRBD1 (6 bases). Germline CDR1 SGDLS, CDR2 YYNGEE. Trimming cost V 5 bases and J 3 bases, with 18 bases left between them. This CDR3 spans 16 amino acids.

Concerning this clone: At one end the junction does not follow the germline gene, possibly because of a read error. The chain has TRBV5-3 and TRBJ1-1; 8 nucleotides line up with TRBD1. Being an ORF, TRBV5-3 has a function that is uncertain. The CDR3 contains 15 residues. The CDR3 loop reads CARRLGADRDTEAFF. In DNA form, the CDR3 reads TGTGCCAGAAGGTTGGGGGCGGACAGGGACACTGAAGCTTTCTTT.

The chain carries TRBV5-6 and TRBJ1-1; 9 bases map to TRBD1. J was trimmed by 2 bases and V by 4 bases; bases with no gene match: 6. Germline-derived CDR1 and CDR2 are SGHDT and YYEEEE. The length of the CDR3 is 15 residues. The CDR3 here is CASSRPGQGNTEAFF. The CDR3, as DNA: TGTGCCAGCAGCAGACCGGGACAGGGTAACACTGAAGCTTTCTTT.

V usage is TRBV18 and J usage is TRBJ2-2; D not certain. Germline CDR1 reads KGHSH; CDR2 reads LQKENI. The CDR3 sequence is 15 residues long. V gave up 1 base and J gave up 1 base, with 7 bases separating them. The chain's CDR3 is CASSPRFGNTGELFF. The CDR3, as DNA: TGTGCCAGCTCACCACGGTTCGGGAACACCGGGGAGCTGTTTTTT. The full variable domain, in which reference TRBV18 and TRBJ2-2 provide the parts outside the CDR3, is NAGVMQNPRHLVRRRGQEARLRCSPMKGHSHVYWYRQLPEEGLKFMVYLQKENIIDESGMPKERFSAEFPKEGPSILRIQQVVRGDSAAYFCASSPRFGNTGELFFGEGSRLTVL.

The chain links TRBV5-1 to TRBJ2-1; tentatively, D is TRBD1 (5 bases). The V gene's germline CDR1 is SGHRS and CDR2 YFSETQ. Between the trimmed V and J ends, which lost 7 bases and 5 bases, there was a span of 16 bases. This CDR3 comprises 14 residues. The CDR3 spells CASVLQGLDNEQFF. The CDR3 nucleotides read TGCGCCAGCGTTCTCCAGGGTTTGGACAATGAGCAGTTCTTC.

The chain links TRBV7-9 to TRBJ1-6; the D gene is possibly TRBD1 (5 bases). Trimming shortened V by 6 bases and J by 5 bases, and 20 bases separated the two germline ends. Germline V gene lookup returns CDR1 SEHNR and CDR2 FQNEAQ (reference sequence). The length of the CDR3 is 17 residues. CDR3 coding DNA: TGTGCCAGCAGTCCTTCGAGGCGAGGGGTCGATAATTCACCCCTCCACTTT. Translation: CASSPSRRGVDNSPLHF.

This chain uses TRBV19 with TRBJ2-7, with TRBD1 matching over 7 bases. The CDR3 loop spans 14 amino acids. V lost 6 bases, J lost 0 bases, and 5 bases stayed unmatched. Germline-derived CDR1 and CDR2 are LNHDA and SQIVND (reference sequence). CDR3 nucleotide sequence: TGTGCCAGTAGAGGGGCAGGGGGCTCCTACGAGCAGTACTTC. Encoded protein: CASRGAGGSYEQYF.

Details on this clone: This sample also contains other DNA sequences that code for the same CDR3. The J gene is TRBJ2-1, the V gene TRBV7-2, with D possibly TRBD2 on 5 matching bases. CDR3 length equals 13 residues. Germline CDR1 SGHTA, CDR2 FQGNSA. The germline V and J ends were trimmed by 5 bases and 0 bases, with 5 bases remaining between them. The CDR3: CASSRGSYNEQFF. CDR3 nucleotide sequence: TGTGCCAGCAGCCGGGGCTCCTACAATGAGCAGTTCTTC.

This rearrangement joins TRBV19 to TRBJ1-2; 9 nucleotides match TRBD1. The CDR3 runs 14 residues. The germline V gene encodes CDR1 LNHDA and CDR2 SQIVND (reference sequence). With V trimmed by 5 bases and J by 4 bases, 5 bases remained unmatched. The CDR3: CASSVGDRAYGYTF. The CDR3 DNA reads as TGTGCCAGTAGTGTTGGGGACAGGGCCTATGGCTACACCTTC.

This chain links TRBV27 with TRBJ2-3; tentative D call: TRBD1 (5 bases). This CDR3 contains 15 residues. The V gene's germline CDR1 is MNHEY and CDR2 SMNVEV (reference sequence). V gave up 4 bases and J gave up 6 bases, with 17 bases separating them. CDR3 sequence reads: CASSYQGVPPDTQYF. The CDR3 nucleotides are TGTGCCAGCAGTTATCAGGGCGTCCCGCCGGATACGCAGTATTTT.

The gene calls are TRBV30 and TRBJ1-4, with D perhaps TRBD1 (5 bases). This CDR3 region has 13 residues. In germline, CDR1 is GTSNPN, CDR2 SVGIG (reference sequence). CDR3 region: CASSRGSNEKLFF. In nucleotides, the CDR3 is TGTGCAAGTAGTCGGGGGTCTAATGAAAAACTGTTTTTT.

A note on this clone: Within the sample, other DNA sequences also encode this same CDR3. This chain connects TRBV28 to TRBJ2-2; tentative D call: TRBD1 (6 bases). The CDR3 is 14 amino acids. Trimming stripped 5 bases from V and 1 base from J, with 8 bases between. Germline V gene sequence: CDR1 MDHEN, CDR2 SYDVKM. This CDR3 is CASSGTQNTGELFF. The CDR3 bases are TGTGCCAGCAGTGGGACACAGAACACCGGGGAGCTGTTTTTT.

CDR3 loop: CSVEPTGMNTEAFF. The CDR3 bases are TGCAGCGTTGAGCCGACAGGGATGAACACTGAAGCTTTCTTT. The chain is built from TRBV29-1 and TRBJ1-1; 7 nucleotides line up with TRBD1. V dropped 3 bases and J dropped 0; count of bases not matched to a gene: 4. Germline CDR1 SQVTM, CDR2 ANQGSEA. The CDR3 length is 14 residues. Using reference TRBV29-1 and TRBJ1-1 for the parts outside the CDR3, the full variable domain is SAVISQKPSRDICQRGTSLTIQCQVDSQVTMMFWYRQQPGQSLTLIATANQGSEATYESGFVIDKFPISRPNLTFSTLTVSNMSPEDSSIYLCSVEPTGMNTEAFFGQGTRLTVV.